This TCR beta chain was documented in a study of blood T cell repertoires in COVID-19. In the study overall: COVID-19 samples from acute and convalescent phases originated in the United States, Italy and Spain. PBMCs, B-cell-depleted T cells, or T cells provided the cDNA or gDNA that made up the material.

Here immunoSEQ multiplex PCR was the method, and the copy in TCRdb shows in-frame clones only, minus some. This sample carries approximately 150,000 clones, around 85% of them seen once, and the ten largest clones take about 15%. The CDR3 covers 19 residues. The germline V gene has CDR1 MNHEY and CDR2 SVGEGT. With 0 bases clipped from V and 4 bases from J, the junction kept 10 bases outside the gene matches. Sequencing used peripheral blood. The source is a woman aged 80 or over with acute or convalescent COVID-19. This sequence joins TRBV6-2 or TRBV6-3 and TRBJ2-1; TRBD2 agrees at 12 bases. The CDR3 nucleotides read TGTGCCAGCAGTTACTCGATGTTATCACTAGCGGGGGGTTACAATGAGCAGTTCTTC. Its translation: CASSYSMLSLAGGYNEQFF.